A single sample gave rise to the 29 T cell receptor beta chains below, sequenced in a study of T cells after yellow fever vaccination. Using its own MiXCR run on the 5' RACE reads, TCRdb lists one record per CDR3 protein. This table has some 350,000 distinct CDR3 sequences, approximately 3.9% appearing once. This material consisted of PBMCs, taken 5 days after the yellow fever booster vaccination. The receptors derive from a man between 18 and 29 years old who received the YFV17D yellow fever vaccine.

This clonotype was seen a handful of times. The CDR3 here is CASSQEQVGEDTQYF. The CDR3 nucleotides are TGCGCCAGCAGCCAAGAGCAAGTTGGGGAGGATACGCAGTATTTT. This chain connects TRBV4-1 to TRBJ2-3; D is perhaps TRBD2 (5 bases). The CDR3 has 15 amino acids. The V end was cut by 0 bases, the J end by 6 bases, with 13 bases between. Looked up from germline, CDR1 is MGHRA and CDR2 is YSYEKL.

This clonotype occurred many times. The CDR3: CASSFQGPAKNIQYF. The CDR3 coding sequence is TGTGCCAGCAGTTTTCAGGGTCCGGCCAAAAACATTCAGTACTTC. The chain recombines TRBV27 with TRBJ2-4, with D perhaps TRBD1 (5 bases). Germline V gene lookup returns CDR1 MNHEY and CDR2 SMNVEV (reference sequence). The V and J ends lost 3 bases and 1 base respectively, with 10 bases between them. The CDR3 loop spans 15 amino acids.

This clonotype was picked up many times. The chain joins TRBV20-1 to TRBJ2-3; D ambiguous. The germline gives CDR1 DFQATT, CDR2 SNEGSKA (reference sequence). V dropped 8 bases and J dropped 4 bases, with 10 bases sitting between them. The CDR3 has 11 residues. CDR3 residues: CSPPQADTQYF. DNA of the CDR3: TGCAGTCCGCCCCAGGCAGATACGCAGTATTTT.

This clonotype was seen ten or more times. This chain joins TRBV20-1 and TRBJ2-2, with D perhaps TRBD1 or TRBD2 (5 bases each). Germline CDR1 reads DFQATT; CDR2 reads SNEGSKA (reference sequence). The CDR3 loop spans 14 amino acids. V lost 3 bases and J lost 4, with 12 bases in between. CDR3 loop: CSARGTRGTGELFF. The CDR3 bases are TGCAGTGCTAGGGGGACCCGAGGCACCGGGGAGCTGTTTTTT.

This sequence joins TRBV19 and TRBJ1-1; maybe TRBD1 (5 bases). Per germline, CDR1 LNHDA and CDR2 SQIVND (reference sequence). V lost 6 bases and J lost 4, with 15 bases in between. This CDR3 is built from 14 residues. The CDR3 bases are TGTGCCAGTAGACCCGGGACCGGTGGCACTGAAGCTTTCTTT. This translates into CASRPGTGGTEAFF.

The chain joins TRBV4-3 to TRBJ1-4; D gene unclear. This CDR3 contains 14 residues. Trimming pared 4 bases from V and 8 bases from J, leaving 14 bases between. Germline V CDR1 and CDR2: LGHNA, YSLEER. CDR3 protein: CASSRRLVMEKLFF. In DNA form, the CDR3 reads TGCGCCAGCAGCCGACGATTGGTTATGGAAAAACTGTTTTTT.

Here the CDR3 reads CASSRRSATNEKLFF. The CDR3 DNA follows: TGCGCCAGCAGCCGGAGGAGCGCAACTAATGAAAAACTGTTTTTT. The chain couples TRBV4-1 to TRBJ1-4; D is ambiguous. V was pared by 4 bases and J by 0 bases, with 9 bases between. The CDR3 is 15 amino acids. Germline V gene data show CDR1 as MGHRA and CDR2 as YSYEKL.

This clonotype was seen more than once but under ten times. V is TRBV29-1 and J is TRBJ2-1, with 8 bases identical to TRBD1. Trimming at V came to 6 bases and at J to 0 bases, leaving 1 base not matched to a gene. This CDR3 is built from 13 residues. Germline lookup yields CDR1 SQVTM and CDR2 ANQGSEA. DNA for the CDR3: TGCAGCGTGCAGGGGGCCTCCTACAATGAGCAGTTCTTC. It translates to CSVQGASYNEQFF.

The CDR3 bases are TGCAGTGCTAGAGACCCCAGCGGGGCCTCGGATACGCAGTATTTT. It encodes CSARDPSGASDTQYF. V usage is TRBV20-1 and J usage is TRBJ2-3; 7 bases match TRBD2. The CDR3 contains 15 residues. V was pared by 0 bases and J by 6 bases, with 9 bases of the junction left unmatched. From germline, CDR1 is DFQATT and CDR2 SNEGSKA (reference sequence).

The chain has TRBV6-5 and TRBJ1-2; no clear D gene. V was cut by 7 bases and J by 4 bases, with 19 bases left in between. There are 15 residues in the CDR3. Germline V gene sequence: CDR1 MNHEY, CDR2 SVGAGI. CDR3 region: CASTPWEGGGYGYTF. Written as DNA, the CDR3 is TGTGCCAGCACTCCATGGGAGGGAGGAGGCTATGGCTACACCTTC.

The chain recombines TRBV7-3 with TRBJ1-1; D unclear. V was shortened by 4 bases and J by 7 bases, with 16 bases between the two germline ends. The length of the CDR3 is 14 residues. Per the germline V gene, CDR1 is SGHTA and CDR2 is FQGTGA. The CDR3: CASSSDPHGLEAFF. For the CDR3, the DNA is TGTGCCAGCAGCTCGGACCCACATGGACTTGAAGCTTTCTTT. The complete variable domain, with remaining parts taken from reference TRBV7-3 and TRBJ1-1, reads GAGVSQTPSNKVTEKGKYVELRCDPISGHTALYWYRQSLGQGPEFLIYFQGTGAADDSGLPNDRFFAVRPEGSVSTLKIQRTERGDSAVYLCASSSDPHGLEAFFGQGTRLTVV.

This clonotype was counted between two and nine times. This chain connects TRBV20-1 to TRBJ2-5, with a tentative D call TRBD2 (5 bases). The CDR3 runs 15 residues. Trimming left V 4 bases short and J 1 base short, with 16 bases between. The germline gives CDR1 DFQATT, CDR2 SNEGSKA (reference sequence). The CDR3 region is CSAIGLRSGQETQYF. CDR3 sequence (DNA): TGCAGTGCTATAGGCCTCAGAAGCGGCCAAGAGACCCAGTACTTC.

CDR3: CATSSDVGGGQPQHF. The CDR3 DNA reads TGTGCCACCAGCAGCGACGTTGGGGGCGGTCAGCCCCAGCATTTT. This chain uses TRBV15 with TRBJ1-5; TRBD1 is a possible D gene (6 bases). Germline CDR1 reads LNHNV; CDR2 reads YYDKDF (reference sequence). The CDR3 length is 15 residues. The V and J ends lost 3 bases and 6 bases respectively, with 15 bases between them.

V and J are TRBV18 and TRBJ1-1; TRBD1 agrees at 7 bases. Per germline, CDR1 KGHSH and CDR2 LQKENI. This CDR3 spans 15 amino acids. After removal of 6 bases from V and 5 bases from J, the junction contained 12 bases not matched to a gene. Written as DNA, the CDR3 is TGTGCCAGCTCCCTAGAGGGTAGGGGGCAAACTGAAGCTTTCTTT. It is translated as CASSLEGRGQTEAFF. Variable domain in full (rest from reference TRBV18 and TRBJ1-1): NAGVMQNPRHLVRRRGQEARLRCSPMKGHSHVYWYRQLPEEGLKFMVYLQKENIIDESGMPKERFSAEFPKEGPSILRIQQVVRGDSAAYFCASSLEGRGQTEAFFGQGTRLTVV.

This clonotype was observed a handful of times. This chain joins TRBV5-5 and TRBJ1-1, with 7 bases lining up with TRBD1. CDR1 and CDR2 from the germline V gene are SGHKS and YYEKEE (reference sequence). V was clipped by 2 bases and J by 6 bases; unmatched bases: 10. The CDR3 contains 15 residues. The CDR3 sequence: CASSFSPGQGAEAFF. CDR3 sequence (DNA): TGTGCCAGCAGCTTTTCCCCAGGGCAGGGGGCTGAAGCTTTCTTT.

This clonotype was observed many times. This rearrangement joins TRBV7-2 to TRBJ2-7; D may be TRBD1 (5 bases). Per germline, CDR1 SGHTA and CDR2 FQGNSA. This CDR3 comprises 14 residues. V was clipped by 1 base and J by 2 bases, with 9 bases between them. The CDR3 bases are TGTGCCAGCAGCTTAGACACAGGAACCTACGAGCAGTACTTC. This sequence encodes CASSLDTGTYEQYF.

This clonotype was picked up a small number of times. The CDR3 is CASSFRGGSTDTQYF. For the CDR3, the DNA is TGTGCCAGCAGCTTTCGGGGAGGAAGCACAGATACGCAGTATTTT. The genes are TRBV5-5 and TRBJ2-3; D possibly corresponds to TRBD2 (6 bases). Germline V lookup: CDR1 SGHKS, CDR2 YYEKEE (reference sequence). The ends were cut back, 2 bases at V and 0 bases at J, with 10 bases in the middle. The CDR3 runs 15 residues.

Ten or more counts support this clonotype. The chain is built from TRBV20-1 and TRBJ1-2, with 7 bases that match TRBD1. The CDR3 has 14 amino acids. Per the germline V gene, CDR1 is DFQATT and CDR2 is SNEGSKA (reference sequence). Trimming took 5 bases from V and 8 from J; bases not matched to a gene: 14. The CDR3 nucleotides are TGCAGTGCTGGGACAATTTTGGACAGGAACGGCTACACCTTC. Translating it yields CSAGTILDRNGYTF.

The CDR3 DNA reads TGTGCCAGCAGCCCGGCCCAGCTTGTTTATGAGCAGTTCTTC. Encoded protein: CASSPAQLVYEQFF. The gene calls are TRBV4-2 and TRBJ2-1; D ambiguous. Trimming pared 4 bases from V and 8 bases from J, leaving 15 bases between. The CDR3 contains 14 residues. Per germline, CDR1 LGHNA and CDR2 YNFKEQ.

The chain combines TRBV27 with TRBJ2-2; 11 bases are shared with TRBD1. Looked up from germline, CDR1 is MNHEY and CDR2 is SMNVEV (reference sequence). Trimming cost V 3 bases and J 6 bases; bases outside gene matches: 3. The CDR3 has 15 residues. The chain's CDR3 is CASSFRDRGAGELFF. The CDR3 nucleotides read TGTGCCAGCAGTTTCCGGGACAGGGGGGCCGGGGAGCTGTTTTTT.

This clonotype was picked up a small number of times. The chain couples TRBV7-2 to TRBJ2-4; 12 bases are a match to TRBD2. After removal of 5 bases from V and 7 bases from J, the junction contained 0 bases not matched to a gene. The CDR3 loop spans 13 amino acids. Per germline, CDR1 SGHTA and CDR2 FQGNSA. CDR3 loop: CASSGTSGNIQYF. Written as DNA, the CDR3 is TGTGCCAGCAGCGGGACTAGCGGGAACATTCAGTACTTC. The full variable domain, in which reference TRBV7-2 and TRBJ2-4 provide the parts outside the CDR3, is GAGVSQSPSNKVTEKGKDVELRCDPISGHTALYWYRQSLGQGLEFLIYFQGNSAPDKSGLPSDRFSAERTGGSVSTLTIQRTQQEDSAVYLCASSGTSGNIQYFGAGTRLSVL.

This clonotype has a count of ten or more. The chain carries TRBV7-2 and TRBJ2-1; weak D call: TRBD1 (6 bases). The germline V gene encodes CDR1 SGHTA and CDR2 FQGNSA. V lost 1 base and J 8 bases, leaving 15 bases between the germline ends. The CDR3 runs 15 residues. DNA of the CDR3: TGTGCCAGCAGCTTAGAACAGGGTCTGTTCCATGAGCAGTTCTTC. It specifies CASSLEQGLFHEQFF.

This clonotype has a count of ten or more. The rearrangement joins TRBV6-5 to TRBJ2-2; D uncertain. This CDR3 comprises 12 residues. CDR1 MNHEY and CDR2 SVGAGI come from the germline V gene. V was trimmed by 7 bases and J by 4 bases, leaving 7 bases between them. The CDR3 reads CASTLGTGELFF. The CDR3 DNA sequence: TGTGCCAGCACCCTCGGCACCGGGGAGCTGTTTTTT.

This clonotype was picked up many times. V is TRBV10-3 and J is TRBJ2-1; 9 nucleotides line up with TRBD2. The CDR3 loop spans 17 amino acids. In germline, CDR1 is ENHRY, CDR2 SYGVKD. Losses at the gene ends were 4 bases for V and 2 bases for J; bases not matched to a gene: 9. The CDR3 DNA reads as TGTGCCATCAGTGTTTTAAGCGGGGGGATCACCTACAATGAGCAGTTCTTC. It translates to CAISVLSGGITYNEQFF.

The rearrangement links TRBV20-1 to TRBJ2-7; 7 bases line up with TRBD2. Germline V CDR1 and CDR2: DFQATT, SNEGSKA (reference sequence). This CDR3 region has 14 residues. Trimming at V came to 3 bases and at J to 0 bases, leaving 5 bases not matched to a gene. Here the CDR3 reads CSARGLTNSYEQYF. The CDR3 bases are TGCAGTGCTAGGGGACTAACAAACTCCTACGAGCAGTACTTC.

This clonotype appeared a few times. V gene TRBV3-1 combines with J gene TRBJ1-2, with 7 bases matching TRBD1. The CDR3 runs to 17 residues. The germline V gene has CDR1 LGHDT and CDR2 YNNKEL (reference sequence). Trimming removed 7 bases from V and 6 bases from J; junction bases left unmatched: 20. The CDR3 DNA is TGTGCCAGCAACTCACCGACAGGGAAGAGGGGCTACGATGGCTACACCTTC. Translation: CASNSPTGKRGYDGYTF.

V usage is TRBV4-1 and J usage is TRBJ2-4; D possibly corresponds to TRBD1 (6 bases). The CDR3 has 12 residues. V lost 0 bases to trimming and J lost 15 bases, with 12 bases between them. The germline CDR1 and CDR2 sequences are MGHRA and YSYEKL. Here the CDR3 reads CASSQEGQGLYF. Written as DNA, the CDR3 is TGCGCCAGCAGCCAAGAGGGGCAGGGGCTGTACTTC.

The sample holds a few counts of this clonotype. The J gene is TRBJ2-1, the V gene TRBV7-2, with 11 nucleotides matching TRBD2. The germline gives CDR1 SGHTA, CDR2 FQGNSA. CDR3 size: 19 residues. J gave up 4 bases and V 4 bases, and 15 bases lay outside the gene matches. This chain's CDR3 is CASSSTSRLAGSSYNEQFF. For the CDR3, the DNA is TGTGCCAGCAGCTCGACCTCGAGACTAGCGGGGAGTAGTTACAATGAGCAGTTCTTC.

The V call is TRBV2, the J call TRBJ2-7; possible D gene TRBD1, 6 bases. CDR1 is SNHLY, CDR2 FYNNEI, per germline. With 5 bases removed from V and 6 bases from J, the gap between germline ends came to 11 bases. The CDR3 is 12 amino acids. The DNA for the CDR3 is TGTGCCAGCAGTACAGGGTTAGGCGAGCAGTACTTC. The encoded protein is CASSTGLGEQYF.